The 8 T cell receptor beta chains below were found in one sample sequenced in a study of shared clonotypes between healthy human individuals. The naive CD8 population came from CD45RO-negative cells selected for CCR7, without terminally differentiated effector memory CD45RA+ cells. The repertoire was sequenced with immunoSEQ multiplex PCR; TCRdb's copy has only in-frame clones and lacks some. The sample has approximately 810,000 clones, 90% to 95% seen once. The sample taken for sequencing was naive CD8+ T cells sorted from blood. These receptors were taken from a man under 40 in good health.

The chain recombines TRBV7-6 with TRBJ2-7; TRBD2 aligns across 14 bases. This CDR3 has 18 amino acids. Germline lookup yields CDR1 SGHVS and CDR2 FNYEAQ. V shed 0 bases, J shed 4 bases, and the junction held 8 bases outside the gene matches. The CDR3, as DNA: TGTGCCAGCAGCTTAGCCGGGACTAGCGGGAGCCCCTTTTACGAGCAGTACTTC. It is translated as CASSLAGTSGSPFYEQYF.

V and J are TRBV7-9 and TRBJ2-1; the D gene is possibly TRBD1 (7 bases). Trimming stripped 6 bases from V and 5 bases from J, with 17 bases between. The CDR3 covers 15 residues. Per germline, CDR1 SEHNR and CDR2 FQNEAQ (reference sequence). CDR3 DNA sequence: TGTGCCAGCAGGCAGGGGGGTGGTCCTAACAATGAGCAGTTCTTC. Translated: CASRQGGGPNNEQFF.

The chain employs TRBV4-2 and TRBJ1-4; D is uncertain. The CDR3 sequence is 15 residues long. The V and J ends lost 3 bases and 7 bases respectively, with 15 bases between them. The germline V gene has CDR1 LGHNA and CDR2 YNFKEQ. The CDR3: CASSQLLEVGEKLFF. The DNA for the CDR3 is TGTGCCAGCAGCCAGTTGCTCGAGGTCGGTGAAAAACTGTTTTTT.

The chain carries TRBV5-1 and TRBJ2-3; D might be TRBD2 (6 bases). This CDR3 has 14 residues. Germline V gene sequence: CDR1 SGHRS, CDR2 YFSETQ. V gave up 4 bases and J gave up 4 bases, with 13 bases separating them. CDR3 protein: CASSGGVGADTQYF. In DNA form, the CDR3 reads TGCGCCAGCAGCGGAGGGGTAGGTGCAGATACGCAGTATTTT. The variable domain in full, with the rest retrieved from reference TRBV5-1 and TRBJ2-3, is KAGVTQTPRYLIKTRGQQVTLSCSPISGHRSVSWYQQTPGQGLQFLFEYFSETQRNKGNFPGRFSGRQFSNSRSEMNVSTLELGDSALYLCASSGGVGADTQYFGPGTRLTVL.

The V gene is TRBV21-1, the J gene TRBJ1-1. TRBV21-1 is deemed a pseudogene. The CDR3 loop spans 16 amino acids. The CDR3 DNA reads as TGTGCCAGCAGCAAAGGGCTGGAACAAAGGAACACTGAAGCTTTCTTT. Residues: CASSKGLEQRNTEAFF.

The CDR3 nucleotides read TGTGCCAGCAGTGACGGCGAGAGCTCCTACAATGAGCAGTTCTTC. This translates into CASSDGESSYNEQFF. This sequence joins TRBV6-4 and TRBJ2-1; unclear D gene. Germline V gene data show CDR1 as MRHNA and CDR2 as SNTAGT. V was cut by 2 bases and J by 0 bases, with 8 bases left in between. This CDR3 region has 15 residues.

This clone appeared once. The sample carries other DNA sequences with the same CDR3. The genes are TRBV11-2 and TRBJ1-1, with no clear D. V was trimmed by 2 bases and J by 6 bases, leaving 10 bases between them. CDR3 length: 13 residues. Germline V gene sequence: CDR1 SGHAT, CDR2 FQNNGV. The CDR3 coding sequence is TGTGCCAGCAGCTTACGGGGTTCCGCTGAAGCTTTCTTT. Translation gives CASSLRGSAEAFF.

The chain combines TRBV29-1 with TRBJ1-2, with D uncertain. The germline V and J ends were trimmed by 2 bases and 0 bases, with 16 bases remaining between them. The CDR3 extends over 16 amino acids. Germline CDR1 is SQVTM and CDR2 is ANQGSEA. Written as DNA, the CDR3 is TGCAGCGTTGAATCCCCGACGCCCGGGACTAACTATGGCTACACCTTC. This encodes CSVESPTPGTNYGYTF.